The 16 T cell receptor beta chains presented below share a single source sample, sequenced in a study of PD-1 blockade in classical Hodgkin lymphoma. With no exception, relapse followed autologous stem cell transplantation in all patients, and brentuximab vedotin exposure varied. Sequencing used immunoSEQ multiplex PCR; TCRdb keeps in-frame clones, though not all of them. Seen here are around 42,000 clones, over 55% observed once, and the top ten hold 3%. The material was peripheral blood mononuclear cells (PBMCs), obtained at baseline. All receptors come from a human donor with classical Hodgkin lymphoma.

The rearrangement uses TRBV7-8 and TRBJ2-5; a possible D gene is TRBD2 (6 bases). Germline CDR1 reads SGHVS; CDR2 reads FQNEAQ. V lost 3 bases to trimming and J lost 9 bases, with 17 bases between them. The CDR3 loop spans 14 amino acids. The CDR3 sequence: CASSFSGSSRAQYF. CDR3 bases: TGTGCCAGCAGCTTTAGCGGCTCCTCGCGGGCCCAGTACTTC.

V gene TRBV7-9 combines with J gene TRBJ1-2; the D is unclear. V was trimmed by 6 bases and J by 3 bases, leaving 11 bases between them. CDR1 and CDR2 (germline): SEHNR, FQNEAQ (reference sequence). The length of the CDR3 is 13 residues. The CDR3 loop reads CASRPQDHYGYTF. DNA of the CDR3: TGTGCCAGCAGGCCCCAAGATCACTATGGCTACACCTTC.

J is TRBJ1-4 and V is TRBV6-6; D ambiguous. Germline CDR1 MNHNY, CDR2 SVGAGI (reference sequence). Trimming removed 6 bases at V and 0 bases at J, with 8 bases between. This CDR3 is 14 amino acids long. CDR3 DNA: TGTGCCAGCAGCATACCGGCAACTAATGAAAAACTGTTTTTT. The encoded protein is CASSIPATNEKLFF.

The chain carries TRBV19 and TRBJ2-5; D uncertain. V gave up 9 bases and J gave up 4 bases, with 15 bases separating them. CDR1 LNHDA and CDR2 SQIVND come from the germline V gene (reference sequence). CDR3 size: 13 residues. As DNA, the CDR3 is TGTGCCAGCTCGGACCAGATCCGAGAGACCCAGTACTTC. This gives the protein CASSDQIRETQYF.

This clone was observed once. This chain joins TRBV11-2 and TRBJ2-7; 7 bases map to TRBD1. The CDR3 spans 15 residues. With V trimmed by 4 bases and J by 3 bases, 9 bases remained unmatched. The V gene's germline CDR1 is SGHAT and CDR2 FQNNGV. The CDR3 sequence: CASSSRDSTIYEQYF. The CDR3 DNA follows: TGTGCCAGCAGCTCAAGGGACAGCACTATCTACGAGCAGTACTTC. Looking up the rest from reference TRBV11-2 and TRBJ2-7 gives the full variable domain: EAGVAQSPRYKIIEKRQSVAFWCNPISGHATLYWYQQILGQGPKLLIQFQNNGVVDDSQLPKDRFSAERLKGVDSTLKIQPAKLEDSAVYLCASSSRDSTIYEQYFGPGTRLTVT.

This rearrangement joins TRBV28 to TRBJ1-4; 9 positions match TRBD1. With V trimmed by 8 bases and J by 4 bases, 5 bases remained unmatched. Germline loops: CDR1 MDHEN, CDR2 SYDVKM. The CDR3 length is 14 residues. The CDR3 nucleotides read TGTGCCAGCCGAACGGGACAGGGTAATGAAAAACTGTTTTTT. This gives the protein CASRTGQGNEKLFF.

J is TRBJ2-3 and V is TRBV10-3; tentatively, D is TRBD1 (6 bases). Germline V gene lookup returns CDR1 ENHRY and CDR2 SYGVKD. CDR3 length: 16 residues. V was clipped by 0 bases and J by 4 bases, with 14 bases between them. This chain's CDR3 is CAISESRTARADTQYF. The CDR3 DNA sequence: TGTGCCATCAGTGAGTCGAGGACAGCTCGCGCAGATACGCAGTATTTT.

The chain couples TRBV30 to TRBJ1-2, with a weak D call TRBD1 (6 bases). V lost 2 bases to trimming and J lost 4 bases, with 17 bases between them. Germline V gene lookup returns CDR1 GTSNPN and CDR2 SVGIG (reference sequence). CDR3 size: 15 residues. This chain's CDR3 is CAWSISLGASYGYTF. The CDR3 coding sequence is TGTGCCTGGAGTATAAGTCTGGGGGCTAGCTATGGCTACACCTTC.

The chain links TRBV4-3 to TRBJ2-2, with unresolved D. The germline gives CDR1 LGHNA, CDR2 YSLEER. CDR3 length: 15 amino acids. Trimming removed 0 bases at V and 5 bases at J, with 10 bases between. CDR3 in DNA: TGCGCCAGCAGCCAAGACATGGGGATAACCGGGGAGCTGTTTTTT. Its translation: CASSQDMGITGELFF.

The V gene is TRBV11-2, the J gene TRBJ2-7; 10 bases are a match to TRBD2. V shed 2 bases, J shed 0 bases, and the junction held 4 bases outside the gene matches. In germline, CDR1 is SGHAT, CDR2 FQNNGV. The CDR3 loop spans 16 amino acids. DNA for the CDR3: TGTGCCAGCAGCTTAACACTAGCGGGACCCTCCTACGAGCAGTACTTC. It codes for CASSLTLAGPSYEQYF.

Concerning this clone itself: Distinct nucleotide sequences in the sample also encode this CDR3. V gene TRBV30 combines with J gene TRBJ2-7; 9 nucleotides align to TRBD2. The J segment lost 7 bases and the V segment lost 0 bases, leaving 4 bases of the junction unmatched. Germline values: CDR1 GTSNPN, CDR2 SVGIG (reference sequence). This CDR3 region has 13 residues. Here the CDR3 reads CAWSVAGGREQYF. In DNA, the CDR3 is TGTGCCTGGAGTGTAGCGGGGGGTCGTGAGCAGTACTTC. Filled out from reference TRBV30 and TRBJ2-7, the complete variable domain reads SQTIHQWPATLVQPVGSPLSLECTVEGTSNPNLYWYRQAAGRGLQLLFYSVGIGQISSEVPQNLSASRPQDRQFILSSKKLLLSDSGFYLCAWSVAGGREQYFGPGTRLTVT.

The table lists this clone with a few counts. The chain carries TRBV28 and TRBJ2-3; 7 nucleotides align to TRBD2. V lost 3 bases and J lost 4; bases outside the gene matches: 4. CDR1 is MDHEN and CDR2 is SYDVKM in the germline V gene. The CDR3 runs 14 residues. This chain's CDR3 is CASSFNSGADTQYF. CDR3 DNA: TGTGCCAGCAGTTTTAACAGCGGGGCAGATACGCAGTATTTT.

This chain's CDR3 is CASSKDRGGTSNQPQHF. The CDR3 DNA sequence: TGTGCCAGCAGCAAAGATCGTGGGGGGACTAGCAATCAGCCCCAGCATTTT. The chain recombines TRBV21-1 with TRBJ1-5. TRBV21-1 is labeled a pseudogene. This CDR3 is 17 amino acids long.

The rearrangement uses TRBV9 and TRBJ1-1; D unresolved. The CDR3 has 12 residues. V was cut by 0 bases and J by 5 bases, with 5 bases left in between. Germline V gene sequence: CDR1 SGDLS, CDR2 YYNGEE. The CDR3 DNA reads as TGTGCCAGCAGCGTAGTGGAAACTGAAGCTTTCTTT. It is translated as CASSVVETEAFF.

Worth noting for this clone: The junction departs from germline at one end; a sequencing error may be responsible. J is TRBJ2-7 and V is TRBV27; TRBD2 matches 7 bases. CDR1 MNHEY and CDR2 SMNVEV come from the germline V gene (reference sequence). This CDR3 spans 11 amino acids. In DNA form, the CDR3 reads TGTGCCAGCAGTTTCGCCGGGACTACCGTCTTC. Amino acids: CASSFAGTTVF.

The rearrangement joins TRBV7-3 to TRBJ2-4, with D possibly TRBD2 on 6 matching bases. Germline V gives CDR1 SGHTA, CDR2 FQGTGA. The CDR3 has 13 residues. V lost 3 bases to trimming and J lost 7 bases, with 10 bases between them. Here the CDR3 DNA reads TGTGCCAGCAGCTTGACTAGTCGGAACATTCAGTACTTC. Translating it yields CASSLTSRNIQYF.